Listed below are T cell receptor beta chains from one sample, sequenced in a study of spatial heterogeneity in lung cancer. TCRdb re-called the 5' RACE reads with MiXCR, one entry per CDR3 protein. Altogether about 2,300 distinct CDR3 sequences are present, around a fifth being singletons, with the ten largest covering over 7.5%. The sample consisted of lung tumor tissue, taken at surgery. The receptor source for this set is a male donor with early-stage non-small cell lung cancer. The CDR3 runs from the conserved cysteine through the conserved F or W. Fields, in order: CDR3 protein, CDR3 DNA, D gene, J gene, clone size, V gene. D genes are given only for firm matches. Not all rows give a size; the values are once, few, many and, for expanded clones, a class.

CDR3aa: CASSPSSGANVLTF; CDR3nt: TGTGCCAGCAGCCCCAGCTCTGGGGCCAACGTCCTGACTTTC; d_gene: NA; j_gene: TRBJ2-6; abundance: large; v_gene: TRBV3-1
CDR3aa: CASSLGLAGGRDF; CDR3nt: TGTGCCAGCAGCCTGGGACTAGCCGGGGGTCGGGACTTC; d_gene: TRBD2; j_gene: TRBJ2-7; abundance: medium-sized; v_gene: TRBV28
CDR3aa: CASSNQGQGVYGYTF; CDR3nt: TGTGCCAGCAGCAATCAAGGACAGGGCGTCTATGGCTACACCTTC; d_gene: TRBD1; j_gene: TRBJ1-2; abundance: medium-sized; v_gene: TRBV2
CDR3aa: CSARMSSTDTQYF; CDR3nt: TGCAGTGCTAGGATGTCTAGCACAGATACGCAGTATTTT; d_gene: NA; j_gene: TRBJ2-3; abundance: few; v_gene: TRBV20-1
CDR3aa: CASTYGSGRVGDNEQFF; CDR3nt: TGTGCCAGCACCTACGGTAGCGGGAGAGTTGGGGACAATGAGCAGTTCTTC; d_gene: TRBD2; j_gene: TRBJ2-1; abundance: large; v_gene: TRBV7-9
CDR3aa: CSVEGVDAAKNIQYF; CDR3nt: TGCAGCGTTGAAGGAGTGGACGCAGCCAAAAACATTCAGTACTTC; d_gene: NA; j_gene: TRBJ2-4; abundance: once; v_gene: TRBV29-1
CDR3aa: CATATGGNGSPLHF; CDR3nt: TGTGCCACCGCGACAGGGGGCAACGGTTCACCCCTCCACTTT; d_gene: TRBD1; j_gene: TRBJ1-6; abundance: many; v_gene: TRBV15
CDR3aa: CASSSPRGRNTEAFF; CDR3nt: TGTGCCAGCAGTTCCCCCAGGGGGAGGAACACTGAAGCTTTCTTT; d_gene: TRBD1; j_gene: TRBJ1-1; abundance: medium-sized; v_gene: TRBV28
CDR3aa: CASSRQVDHEQYF; CDR3nt: TGTGCCAGCAGTCGACAGGTAGACCACGAGCAGTACTTC; d_gene: NA; j_gene: TRBJ2-7; abundance: few; v_gene: TRBV28
CDR3aa: CASSRPGTERYEQYF; CDR3nt: TGTGCCAGCAGCCGTCCCGGGACAGAACGCTACGAGCAGTACTTC; d_gene: TRBD1; j_gene: TRBJ2-7; abundance: many; v_gene: TRBV5-4
CDR3aa: CASSSGLLPYEQYF; CDR3nt: TGTGCCAGCAGCTCGGGACTGCTTCCCTACGAGCAGTACTTC; d_gene: NA; j_gene: TRBJ2-7; abundance: NA; v_gene: TRBV7-2
CDR3aa: CASSQDWLGFNQPQHF; CDR3nt: TGCGCCAGCAGCCAAGATTGGTTAGGGTTCAATCAGCCCCAGCATTTT; d_gene: NA; j_gene: TRBJ1-5; abundance: large; v_gene: TRBV4-1
CDR3aa: CASSSGQGFKDTEAFF; CDR3nt: TGTGCCAGCAGTTCGGGACAGGGGTTTAAGGACACTGAAGCTTTCTTT; d_gene: TRBD1; j_gene: TRBJ1-1; abundance: medium-sized; v_gene: TRBV28
CDR3aa: CASRTDRGTSGSTEQFF; CDR3nt: TGTGCCAGCAGAACCGACAGGGGGACTAGCGGGAGCACTGAGCAGTTCTTC; d_gene: TRBD2; j_gene: TRBJ2-1; abundance: NA; v_gene: TRBV28
CDR3aa: CASSQVGAKQETQYF; CDR3nt: TGCGCCAGCAGCCAAGTCGGGGCCAAACAAGAGACCCAGTACTTC; d_gene: NA; j_gene: TRBJ2-5; abundance: NA; v_gene: TRBV4-3
CDR3aa: CASSLSSYEQYF; CDR3nt: TGTGCCAGCAGCTTGAGCTCCTACGAGCAGTACTTC; d_gene: NA; j_gene: TRBJ2-7; abundance: medium-sized; v_gene: TRBV11-2
CDR3aa: CASSPSDRVYEQYF; CDR3nt: TGTGCCAGCAGCCCTTCCGACAGGGTCTACGAGCAGTACTTC; d_gene: TRBD1; j_gene: TRBJ2-7; abundance: few; v_gene: TRBV9
CDR3aa: CASSLPGQREVRQYF; CDR3nt: TGTGCCAGCAGCTTACCGGGACAGAGGGAGGTCCGGCAGTACTTC; d_gene: NA; j_gene: TRBJ2-7; abundance: NA; v_gene: TRBV5-4
CDR3aa: CSVALSRGTYEQYF; CDR3nt: TGCAGCGTCGCCCTTTCGAGGGGGACCTACGAGCAGTACTTC; d_gene: NA; j_gene: TRBJ2-7; abundance: NA; v_gene: TRBV29-1
CDR3aa: CAISESGGGRNSPLHF; CDR3nt: TGTGCCATCAGTGAGAGTGGGGGGGGACGGAATTCACCCCTCCACTTT; d_gene: NA; j_gene: TRBJ1-6; abundance: medium-sized; v_gene: TRBV10-3
CDR3aa: CASSQLPGGAPPKLFF; CDR3nt: TGTGCCAGCAGCCAACTCCCAGGGGGGGCCCCGCCCAAACTGTTTTTT; d_gene: TRBD1; j_gene: TRBJ1-4; abundance: medium-sized; v_gene: TRBV4-2
CDR3aa: CSAKGGGSYNEQFF; CDR3nt: TGCAGTGCAAAGGGCGGAGGCTCCTACAATGAGCAGTTCTTC; d_gene: NA; j_gene: TRBJ2-1; abundance: many; v_gene: TRBV20-1
CDR3aa: CASTRRRGGYNEQFF; CDR3nt: TGTGCCAGCACCCGGCGGCGGGGGGGCTACAATGAGCAGTTCTTC; d_gene: TRBD2; j_gene: TRBJ2-1; abundance: NA; v_gene: TRBV12-3/TRBV12-4
CDR3aa: CASSPPFGDRGQVEDRYEQYF; CDR3nt: TGTGCCAGCTCACCACCGTTCGGAGACAGGGGACAAGTCGAGGATCGATACGAGCAGTACTTC; d_gene: TRBD1; j_gene: TRBJ2-7; abundance: large; v_gene: TRBV18
CDR3aa: CASTLTGTGGRNEQFF; CDR3nt: TGTGCCAGCACTCTAACCGGGACAGGGGGAAGAAATGAGCAGTTCTTC; d_gene: TRBD1; j_gene: TRBJ2-1; abundance: medium-sized; v_gene: TRBV6-2/TRBV6-3
CDR3aa: CASSSGLAGAGETQYF; CDR3nt: TGTGCCAGCAGCTCGGGACTAGCGGGGGCCGGGGAGACCCAGTACTTC; d_gene: TRBD2; j_gene: TRBJ2-5; abundance: medium-sized; v_gene: TRBV7-2
CDR3aa: CASSLHVSITYEQYF; CDR3nt: TGTGCCAGCAGCTTACATGTCTCGATTACCTACGAGCAGTACTTC; d_gene: NA; j_gene: TRBJ2-7; abundance: large; v_gene: TRBV7-2
CDR3aa: CAWSVGGPQETQYF; CDR3nt: TGTGCCTGGAGTGTGGGGGGGCCGCAAGAGACCCAGTACTTC; d_gene: NA; j_gene: TRBJ2-5; abundance: medium-sized; v_gene: TRBV30
CDR3aa: CASSHGTSRYGYTF; CDR3nt: TGTGCCAGCAGTCACGGGACATCCCGCTATGGCTACACCTTC; d_gene: NA; j_gene: TRBJ1-2; abundance: medium-sized; v_gene: TRBV6-2/TRBV6-3
CDR3aa: CASPDDRQSSYNEQFF; CDR3nt: TGTGCCAGCCCCGACGACAGACAAAGCTCCTACAATGAGCAGTTCTTC; d_gene: NA; j_gene: TRBJ2-1; abundance: medium-sized; v_gene: TRBV6-6
CDR3aa: CASSVRDNYGYTF; CDR3nt: TGCGCCAGCAGCGTCCGGGACAACTATGGCTACACCTTC; d_gene: NA; j_gene: TRBJ1-2; abundance: NA; v_gene: TRBV5-1
CDR3aa: CSAGGVSATGELFF; CDR3nt: TGCAGCGCCGGGGGGGTTTCGGCCACCGGGGAGCTGTTTTTT; d_gene: TRBD2; j_gene: TRBJ2-2; abundance: large; v_gene: TRBV29-1
CDR3aa: CASSSGTGRSYNEQFF; CDR3nt: TGTGCCAGCAGCTCCGGGACAGGGCGATCCTACAATGAGCAGTTCTTC; d_gene: TRBD1; j_gene: TRBJ2-1; abundance: medium-sized; v_gene: TRBV7-9
CDR3aa: CASSFRPQIGNEQFF; CDR3nt: TGTGCCAGCAGTTTCCGTCCCCAAATCGGGAATGAGCAGTTCTTC; d_gene: NA; j_gene: TRBJ2-1; abundance: large; v_gene: TRBV28
CDR3aa: CASSGQGAYEQYF; CDR3nt: TGCGCCAGCAGCGGCCAGGGGGCTTACGAGCAGTACTTC; d_gene: TRBD1; j_gene: TRBJ2-7; abundance: medium-sized; v_gene: TRBV5-1
CDR3aa: CASSPNEVSSYEQYF; CDR3nt: TGTGCCAGCAGCCCCAATGAAGTGAGCTCCTACGAGCAGTACTTC; d_gene: NA; j_gene: TRBJ2-7; abundance: NA; v_gene: TRBV7-8
CDR3aa: CASSSSGVGNYGYTF; CDR3nt: TGCGCCAGCAGCTCATCCGGGGTCGGCAACTATGGCTACACCTTC; d_gene: NA; j_gene: TRBJ1-2; abundance: many; v_gene: TRBV5-1
CDR3aa: CASSPRAGVAYEQYF; CDR3nt: TGTGCCAGCTCACCGAGAGCGGGAGTAGCCTACGAGCAGTACTTC; d_gene: TRBD2; j_gene: TRBJ2-7; abundance: NA; v_gene: TRBV18
CDR3aa: CASSQGTRGREQYF; CDR3nt: TGTGCCAGCAGCCAAGGCACCAGGGGCCGAGAGCAGTACTTC; d_gene: NA; j_gene: TRBJ2-7; abundance: medium-sized; v_gene: TRBV3-1
CDR3aa: CASSYTAGTEAFF; CDR3nt: TGTGCCAGCAGTTACACGGCCGGCACTGAAGCTTTCTTT; d_gene: NA; j_gene: TRBJ1-1; abundance: NA; v_gene: TRBV2
CDR3aa: CSAKTYEAFF; CDR3nt: TGCAGTGCTAAGACCTATGAAGCTTTCTTT; d_gene: NA; j_gene: TRBJ1-1; abundance: NA; v_gene: TRBV20-1
CDR3aa: CASSLGDQPQHF; CDR3nt: TGTGCCAGCAGCTTGGGGGATCAGCCCCAGCATTTT; d_gene: NA; j_gene: TRBJ1-5; abundance: few; v_gene: TRBV7-9
CDR3aa: CASSPPGGPYEQYF; CDR3nt: TGTGCCAGCTCACCACCCGGGGGTCCCTACGAGCAGTACTTC; d_gene: NA; j_gene: TRBJ2-7; abundance: NA; v_gene: TRBV18
CDR3aa: CASSRDPGTYEQYF; CDR3nt: TGTGCCAGCAGCAGGGATCCCGGAACCTACGAGCAGTACTTC; d_gene: NA; j_gene: TRBJ2-7; abundance: many; v_gene: TRBV11-2
CDR3aa: CASSEAGEGTDTQYF; CDR3nt: TGTGCCAGCAGTGAGGCGGGAGAGGGCACAGATACGCAGTATTTT; d_gene: TRBD2; j_gene: TRBJ2-3; abundance: medium-sized; v_gene: TRBV6-4
CDR3aa: CASSLTDFQETQYF; CDR3nt: TGTGCCAGCAGTTTGACGGATTTCCAAGAGACCCAGTACTTC; d_gene: NA; j_gene: TRBJ2-5; abundance: NA; v_gene: TRBV2
CDR3aa: CAWSGDSTKSWDYGYTF; CDR3nt: TGTGCCTGGAGTGGTGACAGCACAAAGAGTTGGGACTATGGCTACACCTTC; d_gene: NA; j_gene: TRBJ1-2; abundance: many; v_gene: TRBV30
CDR3aa: CASAGLGAGEDTQYF; CDR3nt: TGTGCCAGCGCTGGCCTGGGAGCGGGAGAAGATACGCAGTATTTT; d_gene: TRBD2; j_gene: TRBJ2-3; abundance: medium-sized; v_gene: TRBV27
CDR3aa: CASSLNSGRVYEQYF; CDR3nt: TGCGCCAGCAGCCTAAATAGCGGGAGGGTCTACGAGCAGTACTTC; d_gene: TRBD2; j_gene: TRBJ2-7; abundance: NA; v_gene: TRBV4-1
CDR3aa: CASSRRGANTEAFF; CDR3nt: TGTGCCAGCAGTCGCAGGGGGGCGAACACTGAAGCTTTCTTT; d_gene: TRBD1; j_gene: TRBJ1-1; abundance: many; v_gene: TRBV28